What follows are 29 T cell receptor beta chains derived from one specimen sequenced in a study of blood T cell repertoires in COVID-19. Sequencing was performed with immunoSEQ multiplex PCR; in TCRdb, only in-frame clones are kept and a portion is missing. This table holds 100,000 to 150,000 clones, 70% to 85% found once. Sequencing was performed on peripheral blood. The receptors come from a woman in her seventies with acute or convalescent COVID-19.

The V gene is TRBV11-2, the J gene TRBJ2-1, with TRBD1 as a possible D gene (5 bases). Trimming stripped 3 bases from V and 2 bases from J, with 14 bases between. The CDR3 consists of 16 residues. The germline V gene has CDR1 SGHAT and CDR2 FQNNGV. The CDR3 region has the DNA TGTGCCAGCAGCTTTTCCCCCCGACAGCCCTACAATGAGCAGTTCTTC. It codes for CASSFSPRQPYNEQFF.

This sequence joins TRBV9 and TRBJ2-1, with 11 bases aligning to TRBD2. The CDR3 totals 15 residues. The ends lost 0 bases at V and 6 bases at J; junction bases unmatched: 2. Germline assignment: CDR1 SGDLS and CDR2 YYNGEE. The CDR3 sequence: CASSVGLAGFNEQFF. The CDR3 region has the DNA TGTGCCAGCAGCGTAGGACTAGCGGGGTTCAATGAGCAGTTCTTC.

This clone turned up a few times. V is TRBV4-1 and J is TRBJ2-1; D is unresolved. This CDR3 has 13 residues. Trimming pared 4 bases from V and 0 bases from J, leaving 4 bases between. Germline assignment: CDR1 MGHRA and CDR2 YSYEKL. The CDR3 nucleotides read TGCGCCAGCAGCCCCAGCTCCTACAATGAGCAGTTCTTC. This gives the protein CASSPSSYNEQFF.

This CDR3 is CASSPQTGRPNYGYTF. CDR3 nucleotide sequence: TGTGCCAGCAGTCCACAGACAGGGCGGCCTAACTATGGCTACACCTTC. The rearrangement uses TRBV27 and TRBJ1-2; 7 nucleotides match TRBD1. Germline CDR1 is MNHEY and CDR2 is SMNVEV (reference sequence). The junction had 9 bases not matched to a gene; V was cut back by 5 bases and J by 0 bases. CDR3 length: 16 amino acids.

The chain joins TRBV6-4 to TRBJ2-4; 11 nucleotides agree with TRBD2. With V trimmed by 7 bases and J by 1 base, 6 bases remained unmatched. CDR1 and CDR2 (germline): MRHNA, SNTAGT. This CDR3 region has 16 residues. The CDR3, as DNA: TGTGCCAGCACCCGAGGACTAGCGGGCGCCAAAAACATTCAGTACTTC. This translates into CASTRGLAGAKNIQYF.

The chain has TRBV7-2 and TRBJ2-4; 8 nucleotides agree with TRBD1. This CDR3 has 15 residues. Trimming at V came to 5 bases and at J to 4 bases, leaving 7 bases not matched to a gene. From germline, CDR1 is SGHTA and CDR2 FQGNSA. The CDR3 DNA sequence: TGTGCCAGCAGCACTCGACAGGGGTATAAAAACATTCAGTACTTC. This codes for CASSTRQGYKNIQYF.

The chain combines TRBV5-8 with TRBJ2-6; 7 bases match TRBD2. Looked up from germline, CDR1 is SGHTS and CDR2 is YDEGEE. With V trimmed by 0 bases and J by 0 bases, 3 bases remained unmatched. The CDR3 is 17 amino acids. The CDR3 protein is CASSLGGGLSGANVLTF. CDR3 nucleotide sequence: TGTGCCAGCAGCTTGGGGGGAGGGCTCTCTGGGGCCAACGTCCTGACTTTC.

The chain employs TRBV29-1 and TRBJ1-1, with 10 bases lining up with TRBD1. The CDR3 consists of 13 residues. The J segment lost 10 bases and the V segment lost 6 bases, leaving 11 bases of the junction unmatched. Germline lookup yields CDR1 SQVTM and CDR2 ANQGSEA. The CDR3 nucleotides are TGCAGCGTGGGACCCGGGACAGGGGATGTAGCTTTCTTT. It codes for CSVGPGTGDVAFF.

This chain uses TRBV7-6 with TRBJ2-5, with 7 bases that match TRBD2. Germline trimming cut 2 bases from V and 5 bases from J; bases unmatched to any gene: 8. The germline V gene encodes CDR1 SGHVS and CDR2 FNYEAQ. This CDR3 contains 15 residues. Here the CDR3 DNA reads TGTGCCAGCAGCTTATGGGGGGAGGGAGACGAGACCCAGTACTTC. Translating it yields CASSLWGEGDETQYF.

The chain recombines TRBV6-5 with TRBJ1-1, with D tentatively TRBD1 (5 bases). V lost 5 bases to trimming and J lost 7 bases, with 20 bases between them. The CDR3 length is 15 residues. Germline V gene data show CDR1 as MNHEY and CDR2 as SVGAGI. The DNA of the CDR3 is TGTGCCAGCAGTAACAGGCATGGGGGAGGCGATGAAGCTTTCTTT. Its protein is CASSNRHGGGDEAFF.

The chain recombines TRBV10-3 with TRBJ1-2; no definite D call. The CDR3 sequence is 13 residues long. Germline CDR1 reads ENHRY; CDR2 reads SYGVKD. V was cut by 3 bases and J by 4 bases, with 9 bases left in between. The CDR3 loop reads CAISDGRVYGYTF. The CDR3 DNA is TGTGCCATCAGTGACGGGAGGGTCTATGGCTACACCTTC.

J is TRBJ2-5 and V is TRBV5-1, with 7 bases lining up with TRBD1. The CDR3 length is 15 residues. CDR1 is SGHRS and CDR2 is YFSETQ in the germline V gene. Trimming removed 4 bases from V and 5 bases from J; junction bases left unmatched: 11. The DNA for the CDR3 is TGCGCCAGCAGCGCGGCGACAGGGAGCCTGGAGACCCAGTACTTC. Translating gives CASSAATGSLETQYF. Combining the CDR3 with reference TRBV5-1 and TRBJ2-5 gives the whole variable domain KAGVTQTPRYLIKTRGQQVTLSCSPISGHRSVSWYQQTPGQGLQFLFEYFSETQRNKGNFPGRFSGRQFSNSRSEMNVSTLELGDSALYLCASSAATGSLETQYFGPGTRLLVL.

This clone appeared a few times. The sample carries other DNA sequences with the same CDR3. The chain has TRBV4-1 and TRBJ1-2, with D possibly being TRBD1 (6 bases). Germline V gives CDR1 MGHRA, CDR2 YSYEKL. V was trimmed by 1 base and J by 2 bases, leaving 8 bases between them. There are 14 residues in the CDR3. The CDR3: CASSQADSNYGYTF. CDR3 nucleotide sequence: TGCGCCAGCAGCCAAGCGGACAGCAACTATGGCTACACCTTC.

The chain couples TRBV7-2 to TRBJ2-7, with D tentatively TRBD2 (5 bases). The CDR3 extends over 18 amino acids. Trimming took off 1 base at V and 0 bases at J, with 19 bases between the two ends. The germline V gene has CDR1 SGHTA and CDR2 FQGNSA. In DNA form, the CDR3 reads TGTGCCAGCAGCTTAGAGCAGGCGGGCCGCCTCAGCTCCTACGAGCAGTACTTC. It translates to CASSLEQAGRLSSYEQYF.

V and J are TRBV7-2 and TRBJ1-4; 8 positions agree with TRBD1. The germline V gene encodes CDR1 SGHTA and CDR2 FQGNSA. Trimming removed 3 bases from V and 8 bases from J; junction bases left unmatched: 20. This CDR3 comprises 19 residues. This CDR3 reads CASSFPPGGDFWVLEKLFF. For the CDR3, the DNA is TGTGCCAGCAGCTTCCCCCCAGGGGGCGATTTTTGGGTCTTGGAAAAACTGTTTTTT.

The V and J genes are TRBV21-1 and TRBJ2-7; the table's D gene call, TRBD1, was not cross checked with the DNA. TRBV21-1 is flagged as a pseudogene. CDR3 size: 15 residues. Here the CDR3 reads CASSNFPQDSYEQYV. The CDR3, as DNA: TGTGCCAGCAGCAACTTCCCACAGGACTCCTACGAGCAGTACGTC.

Here the CDR3 DNA reads TGCGCCAGCAGCTTCAAACCGGGACTAGCGACGACCGGGGAGCTGTTTTTT. Translated, it gives CASSFKPGLATTGELFF. V is TRBV5-1 and J is TRBJ2-2; 10 nucleotides match TRBD2. This CDR3 has 17 amino acids. V lost 2 bases, J lost 5 bases, and 9 bases stayed unmatched. Per germline, CDR1 SGHRS and CDR2 YFSETQ. The variable domain in full, with the rest retrieved from reference TRBV5-1 and TRBJ2-2, is KAGVTQTPRYLIKTRGQQVTLSCSPISGHRSVSWYQQTPGQGLQFLFEYFSETQRNKGNFPGRFSGRQFSNSRSEMNVSTLELGDSALYLCASSFKPGLATTGELFFGEGSRLTVL.

J is TRBJ1-2 and V is TRBV10-2; D is uncertain. V lost 6 bases and J 1 base, leaving 9 bases between the germline ends. The CDR3 loop spans 13 amino acids. The V gene's germline CDR1 is WSHSY and CDR2 SAAADI. In nucleotides, the CDR3 is TGCGCCAGCAGGGACGGGAGTAACTATGGCTACACCTTC. The encoded protein is CASRDGSNYGYTF.

V and J are TRBV11-3 and TRBJ2-1; D ambiguous. Trimming took off 8 bases at V and 9 bases at J, with 17 bases between the two ends. The CDR3 totals 13 residues. In germline, CDR1 is SGHNT, CDR2 YENEEA. The CDR3 is CASGNPPRSEQFF. CDR3 DNA sequence: TGTGCCAGCGGCAACCCCCCTAGGAGTGAGCAGTTCTTC.

V usage is TRBV5-1 and J usage is TRBJ2-5, with TRBD1 as a possible D gene (5 bases). The V gene lost 4 bases and the J gene lost 5 bases, with 15 bases spanning the gap. Germline loops: CDR1 SGHRS, CDR2 YFSETQ. The CDR3 contains 14 residues. The CDR3 DNA follows: TGCGCCAGCAGCACTCGACAGCCCGGGGAGACCCAGTACTTC. As protein: CASSTRQPGETQYF.

CDR3 residues: CASSLAGGGNQPQHF. DNA of the CDR3: TGTGCCAGCAGCCTCGCGGGGGGCGGCAATCAGCCCCAGCATTTT. The chain uses TRBV7-8 and TRBJ1-5, with a weak D call TRBD1 (6 bases). This CDR3 is 15 amino acids long. The ends were cut back, 5 bases at V and 2 bases at J, with 13 bases in the middle. Germline V lookup: CDR1 SGHVS, CDR2 FQNEAQ.

The table lists this clone with a count of one. The rearrangement joins TRBV12-3 or TRBV12-4 to TRBJ1-5; D ambiguous. The V and J ends lost 5 bases and 3 bases respectively, with 8 bases between them. The CDR3 contains 13 residues. The CDR3 here is CASSPNINQPQHF. The CDR3 DNA reads as TGTGCCAGCAGTCCTAATATCAATCAGCCCCAGCATTTT.

The chain combines TRBV11-3 with TRBJ2-2; D call uncertain. Germline CDR1 is SGHNT and CDR2 is YENEEA. This CDR3 region has 13 residues. With 1 base removed from V and 7 bases from J, the gap between germline ends came to 7 bases. In nucleotides, the CDR3 is TGTGCCAGCAGCTTAGTCGGTTTCGGGGAGCTGTTTTTT. Translated, it gives CASSLVGFGELFF.

The CDR3 here is CASSSGEDRNSMNTEAFF. The DNA of the CDR3 is TGTGCCAGCAGCTCCGGAGAGGACAGGAATTCCATGAACACTGAAGCTTTCTTT. The V and J genes are TRBV5-4 and TRBJ1-1; 7 bases match TRBD1. CDR1 is SGHNT and CDR2 is YYREEE in the germline V gene (reference sequence). V was clipped by 3 bases and J by 0 bases; unmatched bases: 14. The CDR3 totals 18 residues.

This chain links TRBV3-1 (or the pseudogene TRBV3-2) with TRBJ1-5; a possible D gene is TRBD1 (6 bases). There are 14 residues in the CDR3. Germline V gives CDR1 LGHDT, CDR2 YNNKEL (reference sequence). V dropped 4 bases and J dropped 1 base, with 8 bases sitting between them. The CDR3 is CASSPDRSNQPQHF. The CDR3 DNA sequence: TGTGCCAGCAGCCCCGACAGGAGCAATCAGCCCCAGCATTTT.

V usage is TRBV5-4 and J usage is TRBJ1-2; 8 nucleotides align to TRBD1. Germline V gene data show CDR1 as SGHNT and CDR2 as YYREEE (reference sequence). Unmatched junction bases numbered 5, after V lost 3 bases and J lost 4 bases. This CDR3 has 14 residues. CDR3 bases: TGTGCCAGCAGCTCAGGGGGCAGAGTCTATGGCTACACCTTC. Encoded protein: CASSSGGRVYGYTF. Combining the CDR3 with reference TRBV5-4 and TRBJ1-2 gives the whole variable domain ETGVTQSPTHLIKTRGQQVTLRCSSQSGHNTVSWYQQALGQGPQFIFQYYREEENGRGNFPPRFSGLQFPNYSSELNVNALELDDSALYLCASSSGGRVYGYTFGSGTRLTVV.

CDR3 residues: CASSRVVELFF. CDR3 sequence (DNA): TGTGCCAGCAGCCGGGTTGTGGAGCTGTTTTTT. The chain uses TRBV5-8 and TRBJ2-2; no definite D call. The CDR3 length is 11 residues. The ends were cut back, 4 bases at V and 10 bases at J, with 8 bases in the middle. Germline V CDR1 and CDR2: SGHTS, YDEGEE.

The chain recombines TRBV19 with TRBJ1-5; no reliable D call. The ends were cut back, 3 bases at V and 2 bases at J, with 14 bases in the middle. The CDR3 covers 16 residues. Germline-derived CDR1 and CDR2 are LNHDA and SQIVND (reference sequence). The CDR3 here is CASSIISGSGNQPQHF. The CDR3 DNA follows: TGTGCCAGTAGTATTATCTCGGGGTCGGGCAATCAGCCCCAGCATTTT. The whole variable domain, remainder taken from reference TRBV19 and TRBJ1-5, is DGGITQSPKYLFRKEGQNVTLSCEQNLNHDAMYWYRQDPGQGLRLIYYSQIVNDFQKGDIAEGYSVSREKKESFPLTVTSAQKNPTAFYLCASSIISGSGNQPQHFGDGTRLSIL.

V gene TRBV30 combines with J gene TRBJ1-1; D is perhaps TRBD1 (5 bases). V gave up 3 bases and J gave up 7 bases, with 9 bases separating them. Germline V gene data show CDR1 as GTSNPN and CDR2 as SVGIG (reference sequence). CDR3 length equals 11 residues. The CDR3 DNA sequence: TGTGCCTGGAGGTTCCAGGGTGAAGCTTTCTTT. It translates to CAWRFQGEAFF.